This T cell receptor beta chain appears in the sequencing data of a study of blood T cell repertoires in COVID-19. Assay: immunoSEQ multiplex PCR; the TCRdb copy retains only in-frame clones and omits some. The sample lists about 180,000 clones; approximately 82% were seen once. The CDR3 is 17 amino acids. CDR1 and CDR2 (germline): SGDLS, YYNGEE. J gave up 1 base and V 4 bases, and 13 bases lay outside the gene matches. The TCR originated in a man in his forties or fifties who had recovered from COVID-19. Material for sequencing was PBMCs or T cells enriched from blood (not recorded which). V and J are TRBV9 and TRBJ1-1; 7 bases line up with TRBD1. The CDR3 loop is CASSPRGDRLRNTEAFF. DNA of the CDR3: TGTGCCAGCAGCCCCAGGGGGGACAGATTGAGGAACACTGAAGCTTTCTTT.